The next 13 T cell receptor beta chains were all read from a single sample in a study of blood T cell repertoires in COVID-19 (dated by TCRdb to about 2020). Libraries were prepared through the immunoSEQ multiplex PCR assay. What TCRdb holds here is the immuneACCESS table cut down to in-frame rearrangements. Part of the clones is not present; checked against another copy, under half of the missing clones reflect an unresolved V gene, and the others are unexplained. Present in this sample are around 250,000 clones, around 86% of which were seen just once. The ten biggest clones cover 0.85% to 1% of the sample. What was sequenced was peripheral blood. The receptor set was obtained from a middle-aged woman who had recovered from COVID-19.

The chain recombines TRBV14 with TRBJ1-1; D might be TRBD1 (5 bases). The V and J ends lost 0 bases and 1 base respectively, with 9 bases between them. Per the germline V gene, CDR1 is SGHDN and CDR2 is FVKESK. There are 15 residues in the CDR3. CDR3 sequence (DNA): TGTGCCAGCAGCCAAGATGGGGCAGGGAACACTGAAGCTTTCTTT. The encoded protein is CASSQDGAGNTEAFF.

This clone was seen a few times. The chain is built from TRBV27 and TRBJ2-1, with TRBD2 matching 8 bases. V was clipped by 6 bases and J by 9 bases; unmatched bases: 10. Looked up from germline, CDR1 is MNHEY and CDR2 is SMNVEV (reference sequence). The CDR3 extends over 14 amino acids. The CDR3 reads CASRGSGSISEQFF. The CDR3 DNA is TGTGCCAGCAGGGGGAGCGGGAGTATCAGTGAGCAGTTCTTC.

The chain links TRBV7-3 to TRBJ2-2, with D possibly TRBD1 on 5 matching bases. There are 15 residues in the CDR3. V lost 7 bases and J lost 2, with 14 bases in between. Germline CDR1 and CDR2: SGHTA and FQGTGA. The CDR3 here is CASTPETDNTGELFF. In nucleotides, the CDR3 is TGTGCCAGCACCCCAGAGACAGACAACACCGGGGAGCTGTTTTTT. Full variable domain (missing parts from reference TRBV7-3 and TRBJ2-2): GAGVSQTPSNKVTEKGKYVELRCDPISGHTALYWYRQSLGQGPEFLIYFQGTGAADDSGLPNDRFFAVRPEGSVSTLKIQRTERGDSAVYLCASTPETDNTGELFFGEGSRLTVL.

This clone is a singleton in its sample. V gene TRBV10-3 combines with J gene TRBJ2-7, with D possibly matching TRBD1 (6 bases). V lost 6 bases and J lost 2, with 8 bases in between. The CDR3 length is 12 residues. The germline CDR1 and CDR2 sequences are ENHRY and SYGVKD. The CDR3 region is CAISWDTYEQYF. The CDR3 coding sequence is TGTGCCATCAGCTGGGACACCTACGAGCAGTACTTC.

The DNA of the CDR3 is TGTGCCAGCAGTCCGCGGACTAGCGGGAGGGCCATAGATGAGCAGTTCTTC. Translation: CASSPRTSGRAIDEQFF. This chain uses TRBV6-6 with TRBJ2-1; 15 bases map to TRBD2. Trimming removed 5 bases from V and 8 bases from J; junction bases left unmatched: 10. The CDR3 runs to 17 residues. Germline V gene lookup returns CDR1 MNHNY and CDR2 SVGAGI (reference sequence).

V gene TRBV15 combines with J gene TRBJ2-1; TRBD2 is a possible D gene (7 bases). Trimming took off 0 bases at V and 3 bases at J, with 9 bases between the two ends. The CDR3 extends over 15 amino acids. Germline V gene lookup returns CDR1 LNHNV and CDR2 YYDKDF (reference sequence). This chain's CDR3 is CATSREGGVYNEQFF. The DNA of the CDR3 is TGTGCCACCAGCAGAGAAGGGGGGGTCTACAATGAGCAGTTCTTC.

V usage is TRBV6-5 and J usage is TRBJ2-2; 7 nucleotides agree with TRBD1. With 6 bases clipped from V and 6 bases from J, the junction kept 10 bases outside the gene matches. The germline gives CDR1 MNHEY, CDR2 SVGAGI. The CDR3 loop spans 15 amino acids. CDR3 protein: CASRQQGPVAGELFF. In DNA form, the CDR3 reads TGTGCCAGCAGACAACAGGGGCCGGTTGCCGGGGAGCTGTTTTTT.

The J gene is TRBJ1-1, the V gene TRBV6-5; D remains unclear. The V end lost 7 bases, the J end lost 5 bases, and 20 bases lay between the germline ends. Germline CDR1 is MNHEY and CDR2 is SVGAGI. The length of the CDR3 is 15 residues. The DNA for the CDR3 is TGTGCCAGCACCTTATTCCCGGATCTGAGGACTGAAGCTTTCTTT. Translated: CASTLFPDLRTEAFF.

The chain couples TRBV23-1 to TRBJ2-7; 8 bases are shared with TRBD2. TRBV23-1 is an open reading frame, and its role is uncertain. This CDR3 region has 16 residues. Germline trimming cut 6 bases from V and 3 bases from J; bases unmatched to any gene: 13. CDR3 DNA: TGCGCCAGCAGCCAACATCGACTAGCGTATTACTACGAGCAGTACTTC. Its protein is CASSQHRLAYYYEQYF.

V is TRBV5-1 and J is TRBJ2-3, with 12 bases fitting TRBD2. Germline CDR1 SGHRS, CDR2 YFSETQ. Trimming cost V 1 base and J 2 bases; bases outside gene matches: 8. This CDR3 has 18 residues. CDR3 sequence (DNA): TGCGCCAGCAGCTTGTCGATGAGGACTAGCGGGAACACAGATACGCAGTATTTT. Its protein product is CASSLSMRTSGNTDTQYF.

This chain links TRBV10-3 with TRBJ2-2; TRBD1 agrees at 8 bases. The J segment lost 3 bases and the V segment lost 5 bases, leaving 5 bases of the junction unmatched. This CDR3 has 15 residues. From germline, CDR1 is ENHRY and CDR2 SYGVKD. The CDR3 loop reads CAISRTGLDTGELFF. The CDR3 DNA reads TGTGCCATCAGTAGGACAGGGCTGGACACCGGGGAGCTGTTTTTT.

The rearrangement uses TRBV6-1 and TRBJ1-6; no clear D gene. Trimming removed 3 bases from V and 9 bases from J, with 12 bases in between. The CDR3 is 14 residues long. CDR1 is MNHNS and CDR2 is SASEGT in the germline V gene. The chain's CDR3 is CASSDWLPFSPLHF. The CDR3 region has the DNA TGTGCCAGCAGTGATTGGCTGCCATTTTCACCCCTCCACTTT.

J is TRBJ2-3 and V is TRBV6-5; D not certain. Germline CDR1 reads MNHEY; CDR2 reads SVGAGI. V lost 7 bases and J 1 base, leaving 9 bases between the germline ends. This CDR3 comprises 13 residues. CDR3 nucleotides: TGTGCCAGCACAAATCAGGGCACAGATACGCAGTATTTT. This codes for CASTNQGTDTQYF.